This TCR beta chain emerged from a study of beta chain features in type 1 diabetes. About the research overall: No patient-donor differences in age, gender, total cells or subset yield. Across every sample, over 100 million sorted cells were examined in total. Study findings and constraints: Since sequencing was performed on cDNA, cells with high TCR expression could be over-represented. VDJ junctions sequenced from type 1 diabetes patients showed fewer insertions and more deletions.

The whole isolated RNA underwent reverse transcription, so sequencing captured expressed TCRB transcripts. Clones were sequenced by immunoSEQ multiplex PCR, and TCRdb holds only the in-frame ones, with some missing. The sample contains 160,000 or so clones, just over 9% of which appear only once. The V end was cut by 1 base, the J end by 4 bases, with 10 bases between. The CDR3 spans 15 residues. CDR1 is SGHTA and CDR2 is FQGNSA in the germline V gene. Comment on this clone: Its antigen is unknown.

The source is a woman under 30 in good health. Sequencing input: central memory CD4+ T cells from blood. The rearrangement links TRBV7-2 to TRBJ2-2, with D tentatively TRBD2 (5 bases). The CDR3 here is CASSLVRVPTGELFF. The CDR3 nucleotides are TGTGCCAGCAGCTTAGTGCGGGTGCCCACCGGGGAGCTGTTTTTT.